Here is one TCR beta chain with its context. What it recognizes is unknown. Combining a sample-barcoded 5' primer with a J-beta primer mix, a second PCR ran for roughly 6 to 12 cycles. TCRdb ran MiXCR on the 5' RACE reads and lists one entry per CDR3 protein. Among roughly 1.6 million distinct CDR3 sequences listed, around 36% were seen once. The source of the sample is a study of blood T cells in healthy people across ages. The germline CDR1 and CDR2 sequences are MNHNS and SASEGT. The CDR3 has 13 amino acids. The trim removed 8 bases at V and 3 bases at J, leaving 3 bases unmatched. Study-level points and caveats: It was the long-lived donors that had more naive CD4+ cells and higher diversity than aged donors.

Sequenced material: blood. This TCR came from a woman aged 25 to 39 in good health. J is TRBJ2-2 and V is TRBV6-1, with 7 bases that match TRBD1. Here the CDR3 DNA reads TGTGCCAGCCTGGGACAGTACACCGGGGAGCTGTTTTTT. Amino acids: CASLGQYTGELFF.